This T cell receptor beta chain was sequenced in a study of identical twins. Study-level findings and limits: Modelling underestimated the level of out-of-frame TCR alpha sharing observed in monozygotic twins.

Worth noting for this clonotype: Its target is unknown.

The CDR3 totals 14 residues. Germline V gene sequence: CDR1 MNHNS, CDR2 SASEGT. Trimming removed 5 bases from V and 0 bases from J, with 10 bases in between. TCRdb fed the 5' RACE reads into MiXCR, producing one record per CDR3 protein. The repertoire holds about 550,000 distinct CDR3 sequences, with approximately 20% as singletons. These data also featured in a second study, about yellow fever vaccine responses in identical twins.

This chain connects TRBV6-1 to TRBJ1-2; a weak D match, TRBD1 (6 bases). The clonotype comes from a woman aged 18-35 years in good health. Sequenced: CD4+ T cells sorted from blood. Here the CDR3 reads CASSRTATNYGYTF. CDR3 sequence (DNA): TGTGCCAGCAGTAGGACAGCTACTAACTATGGCTACACCTTC.